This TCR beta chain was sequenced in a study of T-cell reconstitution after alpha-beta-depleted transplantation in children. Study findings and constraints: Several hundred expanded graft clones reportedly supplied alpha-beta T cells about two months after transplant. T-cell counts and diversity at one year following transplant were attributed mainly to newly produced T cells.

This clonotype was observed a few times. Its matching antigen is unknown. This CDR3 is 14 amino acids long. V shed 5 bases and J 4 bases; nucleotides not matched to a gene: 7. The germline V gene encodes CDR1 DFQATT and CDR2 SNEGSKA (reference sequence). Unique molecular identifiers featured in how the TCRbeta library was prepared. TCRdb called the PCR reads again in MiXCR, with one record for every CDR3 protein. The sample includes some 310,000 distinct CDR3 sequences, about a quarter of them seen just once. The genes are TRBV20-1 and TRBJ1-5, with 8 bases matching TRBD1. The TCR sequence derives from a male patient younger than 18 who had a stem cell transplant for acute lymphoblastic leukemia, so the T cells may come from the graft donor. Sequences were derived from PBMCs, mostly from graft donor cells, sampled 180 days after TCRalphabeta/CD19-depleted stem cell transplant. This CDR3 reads CSAPRTGRNQPQHF. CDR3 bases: TGCAGTGCTCCCCGGACAGGGAGAAATCAGCCCCAGCATTTT.